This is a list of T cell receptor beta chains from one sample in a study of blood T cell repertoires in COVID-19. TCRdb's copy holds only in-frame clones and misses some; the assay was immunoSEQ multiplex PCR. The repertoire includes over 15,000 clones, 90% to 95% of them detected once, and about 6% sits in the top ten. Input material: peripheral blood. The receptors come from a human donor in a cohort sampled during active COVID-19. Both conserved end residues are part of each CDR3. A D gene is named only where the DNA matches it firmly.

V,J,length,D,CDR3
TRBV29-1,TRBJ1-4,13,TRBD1,CSVSFRGVEKLFF
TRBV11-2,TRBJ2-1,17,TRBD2,CASLRVQRGLSYNEQFF
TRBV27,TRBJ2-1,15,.,CASSLTSTSHNEQFF
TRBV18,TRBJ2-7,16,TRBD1,CASSLTTGSNPYEQYF
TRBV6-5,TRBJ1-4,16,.,CASSYEGGGFNEKLFF
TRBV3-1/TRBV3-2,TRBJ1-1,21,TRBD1,CASSQGQGAMGFRWEFTEAFF
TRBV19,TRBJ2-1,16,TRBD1,CASSIGTGGTYNEQFF
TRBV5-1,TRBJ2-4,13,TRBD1,CASFPGTGNIQYF
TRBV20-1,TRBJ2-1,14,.,CSASPGSSYNEQFF
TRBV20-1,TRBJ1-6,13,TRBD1,CSASGTADGPLHF
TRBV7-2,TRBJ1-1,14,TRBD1,CASSAGQGLTEAFF
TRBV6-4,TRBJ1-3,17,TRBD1,CASSDGGTTGLGNTIYF
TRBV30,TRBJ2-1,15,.,CAWSISAKSPNEQFF
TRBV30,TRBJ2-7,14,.,CAWRELALNYEQYF
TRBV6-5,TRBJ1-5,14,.,CASSKNGYNQPQHF
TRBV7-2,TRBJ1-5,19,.,CASSSLDDIWGDSNQPQHF
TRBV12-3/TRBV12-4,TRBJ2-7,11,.,CASSLAREQYF
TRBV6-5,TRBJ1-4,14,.,CASRLRGGSEKLFF
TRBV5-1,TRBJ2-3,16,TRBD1,CASSIRQGLSTDTQYF
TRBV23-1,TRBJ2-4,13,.,CASGPPGENIQYF
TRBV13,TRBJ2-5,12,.,CASSLAMETQYF
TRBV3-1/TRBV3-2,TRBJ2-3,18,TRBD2,CASSQDPVIAGNTDTQYF
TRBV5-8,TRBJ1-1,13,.,CASTQGLGTEAFF
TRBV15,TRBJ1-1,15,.,CATSRPIGVRTEAFF
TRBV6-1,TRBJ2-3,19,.,CASSVYRGFGGTSTDTQYF
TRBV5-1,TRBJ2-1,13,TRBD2,CARRGGGDYEQFF
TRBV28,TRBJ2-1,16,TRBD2,CASSNPGLPTTYEQFF
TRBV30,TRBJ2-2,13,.,CAWSLGGPGELFF
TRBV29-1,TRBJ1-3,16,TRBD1,CSALLGTGDSGNTIYF
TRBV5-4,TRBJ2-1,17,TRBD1,CASSLEIRARGQNEQFF
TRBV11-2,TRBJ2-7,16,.,CASSLWETNGSREQYF
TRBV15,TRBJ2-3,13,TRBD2,CATSTGGADTQYF
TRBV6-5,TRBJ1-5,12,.,CASSPYNQPQHF
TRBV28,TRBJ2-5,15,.,CASSLPYDSQETQYF
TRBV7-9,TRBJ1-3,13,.,CASSPELGGTIYF
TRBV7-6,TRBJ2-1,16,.,CASSSYKTRQRNEQFF
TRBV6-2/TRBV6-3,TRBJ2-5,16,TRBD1,CASSLQGARYQETQYF
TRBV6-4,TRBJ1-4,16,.,CASSDESRATNEKLFF
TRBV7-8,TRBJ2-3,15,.,CASSLAGGANVGQYF
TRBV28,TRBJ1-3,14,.,CASSLTDSGNTIYF
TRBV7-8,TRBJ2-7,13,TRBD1,CASRGQGHYEQYF
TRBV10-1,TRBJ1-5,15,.,CASNRARPGNQPQHF
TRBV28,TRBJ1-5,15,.,CASRPRDLGVEAQHF
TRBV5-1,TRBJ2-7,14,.,CASSLAGYGDEQYF
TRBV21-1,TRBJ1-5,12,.,CAFWSGNQPQHF
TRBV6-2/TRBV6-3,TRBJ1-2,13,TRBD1,CASSPRDSGGYTF
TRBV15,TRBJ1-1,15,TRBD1,CATSTTGGADTEAFF
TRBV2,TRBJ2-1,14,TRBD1,CASTAGQGFNEQFF
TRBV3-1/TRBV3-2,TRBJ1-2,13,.,CASSQRDSYGYTF
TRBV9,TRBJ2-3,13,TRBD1,CASSLRTGDTQYF
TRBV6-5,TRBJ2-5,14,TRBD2,CATSGGGAGETQYF
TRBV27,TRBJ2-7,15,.,CASATLQGGLYEQYF
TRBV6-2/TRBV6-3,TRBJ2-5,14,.,CASSPPANTRAQYF